Sequencing of this T cell receptor beta chain was carried out in a study of shared clonotypes between healthy human individuals. Study-wide context: Researchers assigned three CD4 naive, three CD4 memory, two CD8 naive and one CD8 memory plate to each donor.

Healthy HIV-negative adults without recent acute infections or vaccinations served as donors. This clone has a single count. What it binds is unknown. V lost 7 bases and J lost 7, with 13 bases in between. Germline lookup yields CDR1 MDHEN and CDR2 SYDVKM. The CDR3 sequence is 12 residues long. Study results and caveats: Memory subsets generally showed smaller estimated richness than naive subsets did. What limited the represented genetic and exposure-history diversity was the small number of donors.

Sequencing was performed with immunoSEQ multiplex PCR; in TCRdb, only in-frame clones are kept and a portion is missing. The table lists over 850,000 clones, approximately 80% of them singletons. This receptor was identified in a man between 18 and 35 years old in good health. Some clones in this sample may be carry-over from other donors' samples. V and J are TRBV28 and TRBJ1-2, with D hard to call. The sample comprised memory CD4+ T cells from PBMCs. The sample's subset: CD45RA-negative fraction. CDR3 bases: TGTGCCAGCAACCGGGCCAACCTTGGCTACACCTTC. Protein: CASNRANLGYTF.